These T cell receptor beta chains were read from a single sample in a study of blood T cell repertoires in COVID-19. Only in-frame clones appear in the TCRdb table, and some are missing; sequencing was by immunoSEQ multiplex PCR. The sample holds about 150,000 clones, 75% to 90% seen once. Sequenced material: peripheral blood. The origin of the receptors is a woman in her seventies with acute or convalescent COVID-19. CDR3s include the opening cysteine and the closing phenylalanine or tryptophan. A D gene is named only where the DNA matches it firmly. Where a row states a size, it is once, few, many or the class of an expanded clone; other rows omit it.

CDR3: CASRSGTEAFF; DNA: TGTGCCAGCAGAAGCGGAACTGAAGCTTTCTTT; D: .; size: .; V: TRBV2; J: TRBJ1-1
CDR3: CASSETGKNIQYF; DNA: TGTGCCAGCAGTGAGACGGGGAAAAACATTCAGTACTTC; D: .; size: .; V: TRBV6-1; J: TRBJ2-4
CDR3: CASSTGAQGNTEAFF; DNA: TGTGCCAGCAGCACAGGGGCCCAGGGGAACACTGAAGCTTTCTTT; D: TRBD1; size: .; V: TRBV6-5; J: TRBJ1-1
CDR3: CASRLGLAYNEQFF; DNA: TGTGCCAGCAGGCTGGGACTAGCCTACAATGAGCAGTTCTTC; D: TRBD2; size: .; V: TRBV27; J: TRBJ2-1
CDR3: CSASQGAGANVLTF; DNA: TGCAGTGCTAGTCAAGGGGCTGGGGCCAACGTCCTGACTTTC; D: .; size: .; V: TRBV20-1; J: TRBJ2-6
CDR3: CAWSVDPGGNYGYTF; DNA: TGTGCCTGGAGTGTAGACCCAGGGGGCAACTATGGCTACACCTTC; D: TRBD1; size: .; V: TRBV30; J: TRBJ1-2
CDR3: CASDRGQETQYF; DNA: TGTGCCAGTGACAGGGGGCAAGAGACCCAGTACTTC; D: TRBD1; size: once; V: TRBV2; J: TRBJ2-5
CDR3: CASSVTGGAYNSPLHF; DNA: TGTGCCAGCAGCGTAACAGGGGGTGCCTATAATTCACCCCTCCACTTT; D: TRBD1; size: .; V: TRBV2; J: TRBJ1-6
CDR3: CASSLGGSGNTIYF; DNA: TGTGCCAGCAGTTTGGGGGGCTCTGGAAACACCATATATTTT; D: .; size: .; V: TRBV28; J: TRBJ1-3
CDR3: CASSFAGGTDTQYF; DNA: TGCGCCAGCAGCTTTGCGGGCGGCACAGATACGCAGTATTTT; D: .; size: .; V: TRBV5-1; J: TRBJ2-3
CDR3: CASSPTDTGELFF; DNA: TGTGCCAGCAGCCCGACAGACACCGGGGAGCTGTTTTTT; D: .; size: .; V: TRBV6-6; J: TRBJ2-2
CDR3: CASSLARDRGSNIQYF; DNA: TGTGCCAGCAGCTTGGCCCGGGACAGGGGAAGCAACATTCAGTACTTC; D: TRBD1; size: .; V: TRBV7-9; J: TRBJ2-4
CDR3: CAWDGGANYGYTF; DNA: TGTGCCTGGGACGGGGGAGCTAACTATGGCTACACCTTC; D: .; size: .; V: TRBV30; J: TRBJ1-2